The entry below gives a single TCR beta chain sequence along with its context. No cognate antigen has been identified for it. No quality values exist for individual bases; no much larger clone is one base distant. A single peripheral blood draw of around 120 mL on average was collected from each donor into heparinised tubes. A BD FACSAria II and a panel including CD45RO, CCR7, CD25, CD127, CD95 and CD27 were used to sort naive, central memory, regulatory and stem cell-like memory CD4+ T cells. Every sorted population had a purity above 95%. Right away, PBMCs were isolated by Lymphoprep density gradient centrifugation and were stained directly, with no culture step. So that batch effects would be minimized, each experiment stained and sorted samples in pairs, pairing one healthy donor with one patient. The data derive from a study of beta chain features in type 1 diabetes (dated by TCRdb to 2017 to 2018). About the full investigation: Patients and healthy donors did not differ in mean age, gender distribution, total cell number or subset yield. A total of around 100 million sorted cells were examined across all samples, and RNA yield correlated strongly with the number of cells per subset. The study compared the TCRB repertoires of sorted circulating CD4+ T cell subsets in recently diagnosed type 1 diabetes patients with those in matched healthy donors. Naive and central memory subsets were obtained from all 30 or so donors, but regulatory and stem cell-like memory subsets were isolated from only 8 patients and roughly eight healthy donors. Points the paper makes about the study in general: Shorter templates might be favored by PCR, yet because patient and control samples were amplified and corrected together, any such skew would affect both groups equally. Sequencing cDNA rather than genomic DNA could over-represent highly expressing activated cells, although activation and CD3 levels did not differ between groups. In all four CD4+ subsets, TCRB CDR3 length was moderately but significantly shorter in type 1 diabetes patients. Naive, central memory and regulatory TCRB repertoires appeared more similar among patients than among healthy donors. HLA sub-analyses involved small numbers of individuals, so any influence of HLA type on TCRB rearrangement remained unresolved. At VDJ recombination sites, type 1 diabetes patients had fewer insertions and more deleted nucleotides, which implies abnormalities in thymic rearrangement.

From the germline V gene (reference sequence), CDR1 is MNHEY and CDR2 is SMNVEV. Including the terminal cysteine and phenylalanine, the CDR3 comprises 14 residues. CDR3 DNA is the only sequence kept; it has 42 bases, read in frame from the first base. V and J are trimmed by 6 bases and 2 bases, and the gene matches miss 3 bases of the junction. All of the isolated RNA was reverse transcribed with the High Capacity cDNA Reverse Transcription Kit, so expressed TCRB transcripts were sequenced. Deep immunoSEQ sequencing was performed on naive, central memory and regulatory T cell samples, with an average of around 3.5 million total reads per sample. Sorted cells were lysed in RLT buffer, and RNA was extracted using DNase-treated RNeasy Micro or Mini kits according to cell number. To prevent cross-contamination, every cell subset was processed on its own, while patient and healthy donor samples were processed together. The immunoSEQ multiplex PCR was used to amplify TCRB sequences from cDNA, generating 87-bp fragments that spanned the CDR3 region. Sequencing of the amplicons was performed on the Illumina HiSeq platform. The authors' pipeline ran thus. PCR bias was corrected computationally using synthetic template baselines, and reads within Hamming distance 2 were collapsed, with unmergeable singletons discarded. By aligning reads against IMGT, V, D and J genes, CDR3 length, and insertions or deletions at six rearrangement sites were assigned. Within each subset, clonotype counts were normalized to the number of sorted cells before true diversity and Gini coefficients were calculated with the tcR R package. The overlap coefficient, calculated on TCRB nucleotide sequences, was used to measure repertoire sharing. As stored in TCRdb, this immuneACCESS dataset retains in-frame rearrangements with V and J assigned. A fraction of the clones does not appear; measured against another copy, unresolved V genes explain less than half of the discrepancy, and the remainder lacks a known reason. For V, J and clone size, that table is used; D and trimming come from the DNA. This sample comprises roughly 38,000 clones, approximately 60% of them detected only once. The ten biggest clones cover around 1.8% of the sample.

This sequence uses TRBV27 and TRBJ2-1; TRBD2 aligns with 8 central bases. Sequenced material: Tregs from blood. The label giving this sample's cell subset or site can be read as: regulatory CD4+ T cells. The receptor comes from a man younger than 40 with type 1 diabetes. Some clones in this sample may be carry-over from other donors' samples. CDR3 protein: CASRISGAYNEQFF. In nucleotide form, the sequence is TGTGCCAGCAGGATTAGCGGGGCCTACAATGAGCAGTTCTTC.